This T cell receptor (beta chain) was observed in a study of identifying expanded T cells in peripheral blood. Study-level results: Roughly two-week clone count variance significantly increased as total template count grew. About 1.3 clones differed between technical replicates, versus approximately 16 and 19 over time.

As to this clone: What it binds is unknown.

No infections or other immune events were documented during collection. TCRdb's copy holds only in-frame clones and misses some; the assay was immunoSEQ multiplex PCR. This sample yields some 77,000 clones, of which 88% are seen a single time; 15% to 20% belongs to the top ten. CDR1 SGHVS and CDR2 FNYEAQ come from the germline V gene. V was clipped by 0 bases and J by 6 bases, with 15 bases between them. CDR3 size: 15 residues. This TCR came from a person between 18 and 75 years old in good health. The V gene is TRBV7-6, the J gene TRBJ2-7; tentatively, D is TRBD1 or TRBD2 (5 bases each). Sequencing input: blood. The CDR3 protein is CASSLAQGPLGEQYF. CDR3 sequence (DNA): TGTGCCAGCAGCTTAGCCCAGGGACCTCTGGGCGAGCAGTACTTC.